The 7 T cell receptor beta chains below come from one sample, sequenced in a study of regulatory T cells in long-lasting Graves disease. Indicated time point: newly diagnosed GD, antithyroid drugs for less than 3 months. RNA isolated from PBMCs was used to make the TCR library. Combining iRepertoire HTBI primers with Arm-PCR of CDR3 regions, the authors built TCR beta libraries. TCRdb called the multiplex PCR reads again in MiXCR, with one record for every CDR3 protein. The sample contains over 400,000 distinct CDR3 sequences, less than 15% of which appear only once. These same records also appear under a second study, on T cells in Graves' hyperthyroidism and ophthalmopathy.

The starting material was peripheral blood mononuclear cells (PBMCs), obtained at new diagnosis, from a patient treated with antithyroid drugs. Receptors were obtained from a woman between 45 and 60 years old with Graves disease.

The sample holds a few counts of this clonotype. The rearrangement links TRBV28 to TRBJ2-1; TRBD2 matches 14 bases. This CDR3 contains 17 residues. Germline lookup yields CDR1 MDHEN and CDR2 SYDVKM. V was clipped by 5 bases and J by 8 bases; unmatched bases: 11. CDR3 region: CASSTGTSGRGADEQFF. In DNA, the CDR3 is TGTGCCAGCAGTACCGGGACTAGCGGGAGAGGGGCGGATGAGCAGTTCTTC.

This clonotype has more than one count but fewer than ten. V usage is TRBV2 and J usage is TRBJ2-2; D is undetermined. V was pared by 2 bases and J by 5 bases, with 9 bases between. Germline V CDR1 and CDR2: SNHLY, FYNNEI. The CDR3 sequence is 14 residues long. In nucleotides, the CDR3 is TGTGCCAGCAGTGAAAACCTCAGGACCGGGGAGCTGTTTTTT. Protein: CASSENLRTGELFF.

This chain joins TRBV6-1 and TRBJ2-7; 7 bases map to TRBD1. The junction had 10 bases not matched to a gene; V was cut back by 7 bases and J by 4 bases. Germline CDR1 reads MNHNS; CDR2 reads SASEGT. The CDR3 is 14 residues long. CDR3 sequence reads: CASKPGGFLYEQYF. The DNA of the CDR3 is TGTGCCAGCAAACCAGGGGGTTTTCTGTACGAGCAGTACTTC.

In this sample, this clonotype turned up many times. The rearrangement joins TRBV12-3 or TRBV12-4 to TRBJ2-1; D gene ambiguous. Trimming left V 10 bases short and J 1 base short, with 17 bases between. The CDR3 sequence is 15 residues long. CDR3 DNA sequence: TGTGCCACCCTCACTTTGGGCCATTCCTACAATGAGCAGTTCTTC. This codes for CATLTLGHSYNEQFF.

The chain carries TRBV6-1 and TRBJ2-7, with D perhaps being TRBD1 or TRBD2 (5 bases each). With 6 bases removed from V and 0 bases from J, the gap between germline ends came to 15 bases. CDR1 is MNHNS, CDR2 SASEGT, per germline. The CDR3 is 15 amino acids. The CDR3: CASRHAGSPSYEQYF. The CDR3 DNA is TGTGCCAGCAGGCACGCAGGGAGTCCCTCCTACGAGCAGTACTTC.

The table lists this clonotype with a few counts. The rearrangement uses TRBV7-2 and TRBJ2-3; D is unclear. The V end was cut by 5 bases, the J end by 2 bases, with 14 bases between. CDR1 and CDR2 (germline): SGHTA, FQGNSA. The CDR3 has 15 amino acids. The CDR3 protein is CASSLEAANTDTQYF. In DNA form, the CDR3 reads TGTGCCAGCAGCCTAGAAGCAGCGAACACAGATACGCAGTATTTT.

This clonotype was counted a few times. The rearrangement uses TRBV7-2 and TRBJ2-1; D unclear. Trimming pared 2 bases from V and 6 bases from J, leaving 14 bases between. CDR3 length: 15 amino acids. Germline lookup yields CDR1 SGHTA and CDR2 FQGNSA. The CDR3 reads CASSLSVVKGNEQFF. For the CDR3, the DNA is TGTGCCAGCAGCTTAAGCGTTGTAAAGGGCAATGAGCAGTTCTTC.